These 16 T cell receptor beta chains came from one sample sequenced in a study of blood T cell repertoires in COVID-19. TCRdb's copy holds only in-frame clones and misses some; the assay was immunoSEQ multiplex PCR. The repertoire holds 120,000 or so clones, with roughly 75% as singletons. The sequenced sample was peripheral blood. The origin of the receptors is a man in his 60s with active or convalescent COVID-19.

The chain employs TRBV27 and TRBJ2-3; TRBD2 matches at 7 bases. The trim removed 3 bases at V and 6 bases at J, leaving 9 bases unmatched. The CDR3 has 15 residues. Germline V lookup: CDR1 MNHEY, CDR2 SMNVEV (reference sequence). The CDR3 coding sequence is TGTGCCAGCAGTTTTTTCCGCGGGGGTCGGGATACGCAGTATTTT. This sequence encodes CASSFFRGGRDTQYF.

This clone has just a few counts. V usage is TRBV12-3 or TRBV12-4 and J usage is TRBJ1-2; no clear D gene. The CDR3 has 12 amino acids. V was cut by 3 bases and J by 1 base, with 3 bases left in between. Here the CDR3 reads CASSFSNYGYTF. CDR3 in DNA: TGTGCCAGCAGTTTCAGTAACTATGGCTACACCTTC.

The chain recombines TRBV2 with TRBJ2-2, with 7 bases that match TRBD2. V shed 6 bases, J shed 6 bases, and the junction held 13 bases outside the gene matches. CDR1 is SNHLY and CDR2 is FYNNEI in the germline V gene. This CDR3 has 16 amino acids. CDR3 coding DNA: TGTGCCAGCAGCCCCCCGGGACTAAAAGGCGCCGGGGAGCTGTTTTTT. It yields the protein CASSPPGLKGAGELFF.

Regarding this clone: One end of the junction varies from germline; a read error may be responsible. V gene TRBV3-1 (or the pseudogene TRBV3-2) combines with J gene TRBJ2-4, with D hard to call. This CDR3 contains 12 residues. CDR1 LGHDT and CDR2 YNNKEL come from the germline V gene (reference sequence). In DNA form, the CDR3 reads TGTGCCAGCAGCCAAGCCAGAAACATTCAGTACTTC. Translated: CASSQARNIQYF.

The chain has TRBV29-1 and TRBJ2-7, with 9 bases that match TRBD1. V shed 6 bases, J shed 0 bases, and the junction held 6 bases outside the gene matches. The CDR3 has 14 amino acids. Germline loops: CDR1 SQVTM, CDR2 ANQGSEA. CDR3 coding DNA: TGCAGCGTCATGGGACAGGGATCCTCCTACGAGCAGTACTTC. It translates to CSVMGQGSSYEQYF.

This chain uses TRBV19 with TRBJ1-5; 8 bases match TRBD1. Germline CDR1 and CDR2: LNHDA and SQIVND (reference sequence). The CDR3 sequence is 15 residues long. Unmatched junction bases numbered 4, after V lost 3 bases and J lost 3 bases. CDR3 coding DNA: TGTGCCAGTAGTATGGCAGGGGGCGTCAATCAGCCCCAGCATTTT. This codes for CASSMAGGVNQPQHF.

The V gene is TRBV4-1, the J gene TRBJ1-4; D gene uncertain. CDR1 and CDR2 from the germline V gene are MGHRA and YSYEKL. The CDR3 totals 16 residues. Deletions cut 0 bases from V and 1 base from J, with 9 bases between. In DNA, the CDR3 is TGCGCCAGCAGCCAAGATATAACAGAAACTAATGAAAAACTGTTTTTT. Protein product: CASSQDITETNEKLFF.

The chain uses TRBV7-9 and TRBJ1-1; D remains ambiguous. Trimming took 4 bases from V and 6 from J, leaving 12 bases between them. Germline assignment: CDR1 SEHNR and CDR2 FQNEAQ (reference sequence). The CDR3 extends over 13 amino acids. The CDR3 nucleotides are TGTGCCAGCAGCTCGCCCCGGGAGGCTGAAGCTTTCTTT. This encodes CASSSPREAEAFF.

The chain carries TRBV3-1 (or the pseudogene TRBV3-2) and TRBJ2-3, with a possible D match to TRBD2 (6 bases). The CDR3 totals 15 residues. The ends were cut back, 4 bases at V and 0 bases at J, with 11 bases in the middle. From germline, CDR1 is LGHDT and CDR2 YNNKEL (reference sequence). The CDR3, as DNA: TGTGCCAGCAGCCCGGGGGTCGAGAGCACAGATACGCAGTATTTT. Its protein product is CASSPGVESTDTQYF.

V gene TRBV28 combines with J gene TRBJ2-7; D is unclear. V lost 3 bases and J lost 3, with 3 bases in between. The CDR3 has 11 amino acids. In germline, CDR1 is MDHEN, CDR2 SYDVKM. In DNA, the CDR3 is TGTGCCAGCAGTTTTAGCTACGAGCAGTACTTC. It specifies CASSFSYEQYF.

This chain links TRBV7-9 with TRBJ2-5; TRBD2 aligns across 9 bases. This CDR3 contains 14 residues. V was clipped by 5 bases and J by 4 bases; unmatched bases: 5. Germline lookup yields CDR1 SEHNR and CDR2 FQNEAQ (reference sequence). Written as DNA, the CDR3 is TGTGCCAGCAGCACGATAGCGGGAGCAGAGACCCAGTACTTC. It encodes CASSTIAGAETQYF.

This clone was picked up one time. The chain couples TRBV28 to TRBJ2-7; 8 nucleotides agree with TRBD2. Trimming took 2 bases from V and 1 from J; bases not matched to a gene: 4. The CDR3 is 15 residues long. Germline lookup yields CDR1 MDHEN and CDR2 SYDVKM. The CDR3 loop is CASSLEAGVSYEQYF. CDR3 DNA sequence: TGTGCCAGCAGTTTAGAAGCGGGAGTATCCTACGAGCAGTACTTC.

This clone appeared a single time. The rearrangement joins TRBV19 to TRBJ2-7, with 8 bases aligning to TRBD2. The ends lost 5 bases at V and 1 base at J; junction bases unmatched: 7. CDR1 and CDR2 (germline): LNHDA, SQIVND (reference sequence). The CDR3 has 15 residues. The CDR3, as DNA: TGTGCCAGTAGTCCGGGGGGGTTGAGGTCCTACGAGCAGTACTTC. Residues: CASSPGGLRSYEQYF.

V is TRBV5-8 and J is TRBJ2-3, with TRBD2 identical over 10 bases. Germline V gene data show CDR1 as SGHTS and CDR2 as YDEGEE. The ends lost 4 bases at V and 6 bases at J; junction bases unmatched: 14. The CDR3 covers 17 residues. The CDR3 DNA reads TGTGCCAGCAGCCCCCTGGGGCTAGCGGGAGAGGCCGATACGCAGTATTTT. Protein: CASSPLGLAGEADTQYF.

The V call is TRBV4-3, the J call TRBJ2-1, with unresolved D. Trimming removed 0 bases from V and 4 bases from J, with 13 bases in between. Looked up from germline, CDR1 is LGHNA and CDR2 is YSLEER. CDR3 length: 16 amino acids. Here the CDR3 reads CASSQESPLPYNEQFF. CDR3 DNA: TGCGCCAGCAGCCAAGAGAGTCCCCTCCCTTACAATGAGCAGTTCTTC.

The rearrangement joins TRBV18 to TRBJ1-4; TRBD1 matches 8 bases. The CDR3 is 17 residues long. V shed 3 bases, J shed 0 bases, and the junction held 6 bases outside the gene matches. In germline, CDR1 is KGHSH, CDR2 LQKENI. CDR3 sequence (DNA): TGTGCCAGCTCACCGGGGGACAGGAGCGCAACTAATGAAAAACTGTTTTTT. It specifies CASSPGDRSATNEKLFF.